This TCR beta chain was sequenced for a study of identical twins. This clonotype was counted between two and nine times. One entry per CDR3 protein, called by TCRdb with MiXCR from the 5' RACE reads. The sample holds 400,000 to 550,000 distinct CDR3 sequences, about 24% seen once. V shed 6 bases and J shed 10 bases, with 18 bases lying between them. Germline loops: CDR1 ENHRY, CDR2 SYGVKD. The CDR3 consists of 13 residues. The sample was also reused in another study, on T cells expressing NK-cell markers.

The chain carries TRBV10-3 and TRBJ1-1, with D tentatively TRBD1 (5 bases). This receptor was taken from a woman younger than 30 in good health. Sequenced input: CD4+ T cells sorted from blood. CDR3 region: CAIRDRQGVGAFF. CDR3 nucleotides: TGTGCCATCAGAGACCGACAAGGGGTGGGAGCTTTCTTT.